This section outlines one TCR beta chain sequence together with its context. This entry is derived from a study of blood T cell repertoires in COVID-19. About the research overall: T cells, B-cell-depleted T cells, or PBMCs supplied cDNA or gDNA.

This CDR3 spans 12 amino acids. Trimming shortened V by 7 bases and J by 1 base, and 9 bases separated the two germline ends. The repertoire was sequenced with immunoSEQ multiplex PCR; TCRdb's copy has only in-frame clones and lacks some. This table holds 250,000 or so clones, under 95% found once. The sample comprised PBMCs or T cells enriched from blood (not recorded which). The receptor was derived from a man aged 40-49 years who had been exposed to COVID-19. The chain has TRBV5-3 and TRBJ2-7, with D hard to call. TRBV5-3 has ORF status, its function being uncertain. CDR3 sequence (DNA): TGTGCCAGAGAGGATAGTTCCTACGAGCAGTACTTC. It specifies CAREDSSYEQYF.